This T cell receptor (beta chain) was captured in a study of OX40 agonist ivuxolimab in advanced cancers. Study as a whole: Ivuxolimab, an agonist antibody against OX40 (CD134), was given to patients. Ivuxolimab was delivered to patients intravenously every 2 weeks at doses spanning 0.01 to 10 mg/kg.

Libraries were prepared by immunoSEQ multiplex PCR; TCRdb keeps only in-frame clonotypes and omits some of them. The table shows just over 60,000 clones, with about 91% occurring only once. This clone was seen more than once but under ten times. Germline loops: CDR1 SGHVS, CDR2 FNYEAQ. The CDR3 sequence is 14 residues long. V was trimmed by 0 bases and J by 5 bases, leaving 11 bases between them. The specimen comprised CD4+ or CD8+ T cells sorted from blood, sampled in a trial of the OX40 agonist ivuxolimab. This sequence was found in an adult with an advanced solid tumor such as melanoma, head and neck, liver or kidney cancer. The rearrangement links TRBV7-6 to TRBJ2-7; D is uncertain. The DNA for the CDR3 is TGTGCCAGCAGCTTAGCGGCAGGTCCCCACGAGCAGTACTTC. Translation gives CASSLAAGPHEQYF.